This T cell receptor beta chain was observed in a study of blood T cell repertoires in COVID-19. As for the study in general: Samples came from the United States, Italy and Spain, spanning acute and convalescent COVID-19. From T cells, B-cell-depleted T cells, or PBMCs came the material, which was cDNA or gDNA.

Trimming took 6 bases from V and 6 from J, leaving 15 bases between them. Germline CDR1 and CDR2: LNHDA and SQIVND (reference sequence). The CDR3 totals 13 residues. Source study methods: Quantification of nucleated cells was approximated via reference gene primer amplification. Sequencing used immunoSEQ multiplex PCR; TCRdb keeps in-frame clones, though not all of them. That table is the source of V, J and clone size, and D and trimming were worked out from the DNA. The sample lists approximately 89,000 clones; 75% to 90% were seen once. The sequenced sample was peripheral blood. The chain is built from TRBV19 and TRBJ2-7; D possibly corresponds to TRBD1 (6 bases). The clonotype originates from a woman older than 75 with acute or convalescent COVID-19. The CDR3 coding sequence is TGTGCCAGTAGGGGGGCAGGGGCCCCCGAGCAGTACTTC. It codes for CASRGAGAPEQYF.